This T cell receptor beta chain was identified during a study of regulatory T cells in long-lasting Graves disease. Time point given: newly diagnosed GD, antithyroid drugs for less than 3 months. PBMCs were the source of the RNA used for TCR sequencing. This clonotype was seen repeatedly, ten times or more. V dropped 4 bases and J dropped 2 bases, with 15 bases sitting between them. The CDR3 is 16 amino acids. In germline, CDR1 is LNHDA, CDR2 SQIVND (reference sequence). To make TCR beta libraries, researchers used iRepertoire HTBI primers and Arm-PCR of CDR3 regions. TCRdb fed the multiplex PCR reads into MiXCR, producing one record per CDR3 protein. The repertoire holds around 500,000 distinct CDR3 sequences, with approximately 15% as singletons. The sample was also linked to a second study, of T cells in Graves' hyperthyroidism and ophthalmopathy.

The sequences come from peripheral blood mononuclear cells (PBMCs), collected at new diagnosis, from a patient treated with antithyroid drugs. The clonotype originates from a man younger than 45 with Graves disease. V gene TRBV19 combines with J gene TRBJ1-5; tentative D call: TRBD1 (6 bases). CDR3 sequence (DNA): TGTGCCAGTAGTACATTCAGGGGAGAGGGCAATCAGCCCCAGCATTTT. It encodes CASSTFRGEGNQPQHF.